The clone carrying this TCR beta chain has more than one count but fewer than ten. This record belongs to a study of shared clonotypes between healthy human individuals. V was pared by 0 bases and J by 2 bases, with 11 bases between. The CDR3 sequence is 15 residues long. From germline, CDR1 is SGHDT and CDR2 YYEEEE. The table came from immunoSEQ multiplex PCR; TCRdb's copy has only in-frame clones and leaves some out. The table includes 740,000 or so clones, about three quarters detected once. The chain is built from TRBV5-6 and TRBJ1-2, with D tentatively TRBD1 (5 bases). Sequenced: memory CD4+ T cells sorted from blood. Subset described: CD45RA-negative fraction. This sequence was found in a woman aged 25 to 39 in good health. The CDR3 coding sequence is TGTGCCAGCAGCTTGGCCGGGACGGTAAACTATGGCTACACCTTC. This translates into CASSLAGTVNYGYTF.